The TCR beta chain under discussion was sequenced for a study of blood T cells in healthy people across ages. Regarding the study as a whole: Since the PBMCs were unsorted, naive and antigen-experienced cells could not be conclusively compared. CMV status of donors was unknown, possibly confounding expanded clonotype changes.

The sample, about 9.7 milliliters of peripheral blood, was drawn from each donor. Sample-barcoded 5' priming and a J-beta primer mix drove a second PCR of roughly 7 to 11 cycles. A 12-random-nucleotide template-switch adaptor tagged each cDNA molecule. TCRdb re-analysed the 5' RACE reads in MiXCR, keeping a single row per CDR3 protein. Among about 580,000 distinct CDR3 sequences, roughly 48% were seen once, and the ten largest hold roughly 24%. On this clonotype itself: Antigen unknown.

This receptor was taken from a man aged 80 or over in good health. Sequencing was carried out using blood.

The CDR3 loop is CASSQDLTGGGYTF. CDR3 DNA: TGTGCCAGCAGCCAAGATTTGACGGGGGGAGGCTACACCTTC. V is TRBV3-1 and J is TRBJ1-2; D is perhaps TRBD1 (5 bases). Trimming cost V 0 bases and J 8 bases, with 13 bases left between them. Germline loops: CDR1 LGHDT, CDR2 YNNKEL (reference sequence). The CDR3 is 14 residues long.